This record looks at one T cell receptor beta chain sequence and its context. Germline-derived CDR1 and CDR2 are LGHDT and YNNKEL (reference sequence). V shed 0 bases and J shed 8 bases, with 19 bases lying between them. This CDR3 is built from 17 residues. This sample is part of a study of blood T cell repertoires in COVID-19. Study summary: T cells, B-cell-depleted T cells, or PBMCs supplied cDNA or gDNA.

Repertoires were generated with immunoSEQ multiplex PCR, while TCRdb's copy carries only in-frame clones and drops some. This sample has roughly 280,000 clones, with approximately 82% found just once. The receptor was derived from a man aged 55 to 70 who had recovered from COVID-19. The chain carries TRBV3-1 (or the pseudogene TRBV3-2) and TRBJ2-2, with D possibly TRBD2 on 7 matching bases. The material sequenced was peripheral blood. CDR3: CASSQDRSQGRVGELFF. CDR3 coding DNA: TGTGCCAGCAGCCAAGATCGATCGCAGGGGAGGGTAGGGGAGCTGTTTTTT.